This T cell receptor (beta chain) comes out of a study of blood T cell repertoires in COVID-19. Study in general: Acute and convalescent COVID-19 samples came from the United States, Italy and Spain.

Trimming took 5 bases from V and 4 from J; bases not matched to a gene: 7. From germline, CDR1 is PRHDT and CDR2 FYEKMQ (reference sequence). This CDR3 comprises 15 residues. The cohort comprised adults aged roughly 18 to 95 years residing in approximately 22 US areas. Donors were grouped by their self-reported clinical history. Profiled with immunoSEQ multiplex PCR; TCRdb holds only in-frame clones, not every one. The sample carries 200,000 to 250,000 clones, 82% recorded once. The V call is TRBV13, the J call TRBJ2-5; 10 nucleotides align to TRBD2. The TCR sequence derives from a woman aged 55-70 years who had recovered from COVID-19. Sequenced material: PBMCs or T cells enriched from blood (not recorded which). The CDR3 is CASSPGTSALETQYF. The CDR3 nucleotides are TGTGCCAGCAGCCCCGGGACTAGCGCCTTAGAGACCCAGTACTTC.